This paragraph reports one TCR beta chain. The identical CDR3 is also encoded by other nucleotide sequences in the sample. The entry originates in a study of blood T cell repertoires in COVID-19. The data were produced by immunoSEQ multiplex PCR, yet TCRdb's version contains in-frame clones alone and is incomplete. The sample yields some 350,000 clones, 88% seen once. This CDR3 contains 15 residues. The J segment lost 1 base and the V segment lost 5 bases, leaving 4 bases of the junction unmatched. The V gene's germline CDR1 is MNHEY and CDR2 SVGAGI. The sample consisted of PBMCs or T cells enriched from blood (not recorded which). The rearrangement links TRBV6-5 to TRBJ1-5; 8 nucleotides align to TRBD1. The sequence was collected from a man younger than 45 who had recovered from COVID-19. The CDR3 loop is CASSLGQGSNQPQHF. CDR3 DNA sequence: TGTGCCAGCAGTCTAGGACAGGGAAGCAATCAGCCCCAGCATTTT.